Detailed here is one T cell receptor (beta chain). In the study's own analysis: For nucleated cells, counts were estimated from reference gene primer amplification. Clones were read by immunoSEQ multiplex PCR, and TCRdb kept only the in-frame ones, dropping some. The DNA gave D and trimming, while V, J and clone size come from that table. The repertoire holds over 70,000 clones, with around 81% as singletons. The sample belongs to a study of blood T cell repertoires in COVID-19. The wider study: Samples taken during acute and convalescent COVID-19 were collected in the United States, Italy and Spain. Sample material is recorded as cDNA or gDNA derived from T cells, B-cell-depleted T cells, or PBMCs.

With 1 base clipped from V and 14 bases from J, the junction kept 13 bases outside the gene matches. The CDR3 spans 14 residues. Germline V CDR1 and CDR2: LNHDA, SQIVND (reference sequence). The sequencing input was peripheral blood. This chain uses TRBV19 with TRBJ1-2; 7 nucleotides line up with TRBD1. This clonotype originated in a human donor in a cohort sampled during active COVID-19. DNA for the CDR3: TGTGCCAGTAGTATAGGGGGCTCCCGGGACAGCCAGACCTTC. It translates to CASSIGGSRDSQTF. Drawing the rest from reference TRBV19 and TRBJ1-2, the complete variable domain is DGGITQSPKYLFRKEGQNVTLSCEQNLNHDAMYWYRQDPGQGLRLIYYSQIVNDFQKGDIAEGYSVSREKKESFPLTVTSAQKNPTAFYLCASSIGGSRDSQTFGSGTRLTVV.